This T cell receptor (beta chain) was recorded in a study of blood T cells in healthy people across ages. Study outcomes and limitations: Investigators treated diversity estimates from one million T cells as underestimates.

With a J-beta primer mix and a sample-barcoded 5' primer, a second PCR ran roughly 6 to 11 cycles. In TCRdb, the 5' RACE reads were re-called with MiXCR into one record per CDR3 protein. The sample gives around 1,700,000 distinct CDR3 sequences, over 25% of which show up once; over 7% is in the top ten. On this clonotype: Its antigen is undetermined.

Germline-derived CDR1 and CDR2 are MNHEY and SVGEGT. V lost 0 bases, J lost 1 base, and 9 bases stayed unmatched. CDR3 length: 19 amino acids. This TCR was sampled from a woman aged 25-40 years in good health. This sequence joins TRBV6-2 or TRBV6-3 and TRBJ2-1, with 10 positions matching TRBD2. The sequenced sample was blood. CDR3 DNA: TGTGCCAGCAGTTACTCGACACTAGCGGGAAGCGGGTCCTACAATGAGCAGTTCTTC. Its translation: CASSYSTLAGSGSYNEQFF.